Following are 20 T cell receptor beta chains from one sample sequenced in a study of Graves' ophthalmopathy and Graves' hyperthyroidism. From RNA, the CDR3 regions of TCR beta chains were amplified and sequenced. HTBI primers primed a first-round RT-PCR, and a second-round multiplex PCR followed. TCRdb redid the calling of the multiplex PCR reads with MiXCR, one entry per CDR3 protein. Of roughly 380,000 distinct CDR3 sequences listed, less than 20% are singletons. The sequencing sample was made of peripheral blood. These receptors were obtained from a woman between 18 and 30 years old with stable Graves' hyperthyroidism.

The sample holds many counts of this clonotype. V is TRBV20-1 and J is TRBJ1-5; D remains unclear. The ends were cut back, 0 bases at V and 5 bases at J, with 14 bases in the middle. CDR1 DFQATT and CDR2 SNEGSKA come from the germline V gene (reference sequence). The CDR3 is 15 amino acids. The CDR3 DNA reads TGCAGTGCTAGAGATAAAGTTTTGAGATATCAGCCCCAGCATTTT. Translation gives CSARDKVLRYQPQHF.

This clonotype was picked up one time. The chain carries TRBV11-2 and TRBJ2-5, with a weak D call TRBD1 (5 bases). Germline V gene lookup returns CDR1 SGHAT and CDR2 FQNNGV. The CDR3 totals 13 residues. Trimming took 2 bases from V and 6 from J, leaving 10 bases between them. The CDR3 nucleotides are TGTGCCAGCAGCTTACAGGGTTGGCAGACCCAGTACTTC. The encoded protein is CASSLQGWQTQYF.

This clonotype was recorded at least ten times. The chain carries TRBV6-2 or TRBV6-3 and TRBJ2-3; unclear D gene. The V end was cut by 2 bases, the J end by 5 bases, with 5 bases between. Germline assignment: CDR1 MNHEY and CDR2 SVGEGT. The CDR3 contains 12 residues. The CDR3 DNA reads TGTGCCAGCAGTTACCTAGGAGATACGCAGTATTTT. Translating it yields CASSYLGDTQYF.

At least ten counts were recorded for this clonotype. J is TRBJ1-5 and V is TRBV27, with a tentative D call TRBD1 (5 bases). The CDR3 runs to 13 residues. The ends were cut back, 4 bases at V and 7 bases at J, with 11 bases in the middle. Germline V lookup: CDR1 MNHEY, CDR2 SMNVEV (reference sequence). Here the CDR3 reads CASSYGRAQPQHF. CDR3 DNA sequence: TGTGCCAGCAGTTATGGCAGGGCGCAGCCCCAGCATTTT.

This clonotype was seen ten or more times. The chain joins TRBV20-1 to TRBJ1-5; D is perhaps TRBD1 (6 bases). Germline V CDR1 and CDR2: DFQATT, SNEGSKA (reference sequence). This CDR3 has 15 amino acids. Trimming took off 3 bases at V and 3 bases at J, with 15 bases between the two ends. The DNA of the CDR3 is TGCAGTGCTAGCAGACCCGGACAGACCAATCAGCCCCAGCATTTT. Translated: CSASRPGQTNQPQHF.

The genes are TRBV20-1 and TRBJ2-7; tentatively, D is TRBD2 (5 bases). The germline CDR1 and CDR2 sequences are DFQATT and SNEGSKA (reference sequence). Trimming cost V 3 bases and J 3 bases, with 12 bases left between them. This CDR3 is 13 amino acids long. The CDR3 region has the DNA TGCAGTGCTAGTGGGCTAGCCTTCTACGAGCAGTACTTC. Encoded protein: CSASGLAFYEQYF.

The chain joins TRBV25-1 to TRBJ2-7; tentatively, D is TRBD1 (5 bases). Germline values: CDR1 MGHDK, CDR2 SYGVNS. Trimming shortened V by 6 bases and J by 5 bases, and 14 bases separated the two germline ends. This CDR3 has 13 residues. The CDR3 loop is CASRGQGSDEQYF. The CDR3 DNA is TGTGCCAGCAGGGGGCAGGGATCGGACGAGCAGTACTTC.

This clonotype occurred many times. This sequence joins TRBV7-9 and TRBJ1-1, with D possibly matching TRBD1 (6 bases). Germline-derived CDR1 and CDR2 are SEHNR and FQNEAQ (reference sequence). Trimming cost V 5 bases and J 0 bases, with 13 bases left between them. The CDR3 is 15 residues long. CDR3 coding DNA: TGTGCCAGCAGCCCCGGACAGTACATGAACACTGAAGCTTTCTTT. It is translated as CASSPGQYMNTEAFF. Combining the CDR3 with reference TRBV7-9 and TRBJ1-1 gives the whole variable domain DTGVSQNPRHKITKRGQNVTFRCDPISEHNRLYWYRQTLGQGPEFLTYFQNEAQLEKSRLLSDRFSAERPKGSFSTLEIQRTEQGDSAMYLCASSPGQYMNTEAFFGQGTRLTVV.

This clonotype has a count of ten or more. A much larger clone lies one base from this, so it may be a read error. The V call is TRBV27, the J call TRBJ2-7; perhaps D is TRBD1 or TRBD2 (5 bases each). This CDR3 is 13 amino acids long. CDR1 is MNHEY, CDR2 SMNVEV, per germline (reference sequence). CDR3 protein: CASRRDGSYGQYF. CDR3 bases: TGTGCCAGCAGACGGGACGGCTCCTACGGGCAGTACTTC.

On this clonotype: Sequence at one end of the junction differs from germline and may be a read error. The chain uses TRBV12-3 or TRBV12-4 and TRBJ2-7; D is perhaps TRBD1 or TRBD2 (6 bases each). The CDR3 has 14 amino acids. CDR3 region: CACSSSGGLYEQYF. The CDR3 DNA reads as TGTGCCTGCAGTTCCTCCGGGGGCCTCTACGAGCAGTACTTC.

This clonotype was observed many times. The rearrangement uses TRBV12-3 or TRBV12-4 and TRBJ1-5; TRBD1 agrees at 8 bases. Unmatched junction bases numbered 12, after V lost 5 bases and J lost 0 bases. This CDR3 is built from 18 residues. The CDR3 bases are TGTGCCAGCAGTGGAGGGACAGGACTACTCTATAGCAATCAGCCCCAGCATTTT. Its protein product is CASSGGTGLLYSNQPQHF.

The table lists this clonotype with many counts. This chain connects TRBV6-1 to TRBJ1-5; TRBD1 is a possible D gene (6 bases). The germline gives CDR1 MNHNS, CDR2 SASEGT. CDR3 length equals 15 residues. Trimming pared 6 bases from V and 4 bases from J, leaving 16 bases between. CDR3 residues: CASSSLQGGNQPQHF. The DNA of the CDR3 is TGTGCCAGCAGCTCCCTACAGGGTGGAAATCAGCCCCAGCATTTT.

This clonotype has at least ten counts. This chain uses TRBV10-3 with TRBJ1-2, with TRBD1 matching 7 bases. The CDR3 length is 12 residues. CDR1 is ENHRY and CDR2 is SYGVKD in the germline V gene. V shed 7 bases and J 8 bases; nucleotides not matched to a gene: 7. CDR3 sequence: CAITNYRGGYTF. The CDR3, as DNA: TGTGCCATCACGAACTACAGGGGAGGCTACACCTTC.

This clonotype was seen a handful of times. The chain recombines TRBV27 with TRBJ2-5; 10 bases match TRBD1. The CDR3 totals 15 residues. With 5 bases clipped from V and 4 bases from J, the junction kept 7 bases outside the gene matches. CDR1 MNHEY and CDR2 SMNVEV come from the germline V gene (reference sequence). CDR3 nucleotide sequence: TGTGCCAGCAGTACCCGGGACAGGGGACTAGAGACCCAGTACTTC. It encodes CASSTRDRGLETQYF.

This clonotype has a count of ten or more. The chain combines TRBV19 with TRBJ1-1; 8 bases agree with TRBD1. After removal of 7 bases from V and 0 bases from J, the junction contained 7 bases not matched to a gene. CDR3 length: 15 residues. Germline V gene data show CDR1 as LNHDA and CDR2 as SQIVND (reference sequence). CDR3 sequence (DNA): TGTGCCAGTATCCCTGTGGACAGGGTGAACACTGAAGCTTTCTTT. Protein product: CASIPVDRVNTEAFF.

This clonotype was observed at least ten times. The chain combines TRBV24-1 with TRBJ2-7; 11 positions agree with TRBD1. The CDR3 is 16 amino acids. Germline values: CDR1 KGHDR, CDR2 SFDVKD. With V trimmed by 2 bases and J by 4 bases, 6 bases remained unmatched. The CDR3 coding sequence is TGTGCCACCAGTGATTCACCGGGACAGGGGGAATACGAGCAGTACTTC. As protein: CATSDSPGQGEYEQYF.

This clonotype was detected only a few times. This chain links TRBV6-5 with TRBJ2-2; D gene uncertain. V lost 2 bases and J 6 bases, leaving 13 bases between the germline ends. This CDR3 region has 15 residues. Germline assignment: CDR1 MNHEY and CDR2 SVGAGI. The CDR3 DNA follows: TGTGCCAGCAGTTACGGGATTGGACCTTCCGGGGAGCTGTTTTTT. It yields the protein CASSYGIGPSGELFF.

This clonotype was detected many times. J is TRBJ1-2 and V is TRBV29-1; TRBD1 might be the D (6 bases). Germline-derived CDR1 and CDR2 are SQVTM and ANQGSEA. The CDR3 length is 13 residues. The germline V and J ends were trimmed by 4 bases and 4 bases, with 13 bases remaining between them. CDR3 DNA: TGCAGCGTTGCCCTTAGGACAGCCTATGGCTACACCTTC. Translated, it gives CSVALRTAYGYTF.

The sample holds many counts of this clonotype. V is TRBV14 and J is TRBJ1-2; 7 nucleotides line up with TRBD1. Losses at the gene ends were 4 bases for V and 8 bases for J; bases not matched to a gene: 13. This CDR3 is built from 15 residues. CDR1 SGHDN and CDR2 FVKESK come from the germline V gene. This CDR3 is CASSRGTVFGIGYTF. CDR3 nucleotides: TGTGCCAGCAGCCGAGGGACAGTGTTTGGTATCGGCTACACCTTC.

The chain has TRBV28 and TRBJ2-7, with D possibly TRBD2 on 5 matching bases. V lost 6 bases and J 6 bases, leaving 18 bases between the germline ends. There are 14 residues in the CDR3. In germline, CDR1 is MDHEN, CDR2 SYDVKM. CDR3 residues: CASSPPAGSSEQYF. The CDR3 DNA sequence: TGTGCCAGCAGCCCCCCAGCTGGGAGTAGCGAGCAGTACTTC.